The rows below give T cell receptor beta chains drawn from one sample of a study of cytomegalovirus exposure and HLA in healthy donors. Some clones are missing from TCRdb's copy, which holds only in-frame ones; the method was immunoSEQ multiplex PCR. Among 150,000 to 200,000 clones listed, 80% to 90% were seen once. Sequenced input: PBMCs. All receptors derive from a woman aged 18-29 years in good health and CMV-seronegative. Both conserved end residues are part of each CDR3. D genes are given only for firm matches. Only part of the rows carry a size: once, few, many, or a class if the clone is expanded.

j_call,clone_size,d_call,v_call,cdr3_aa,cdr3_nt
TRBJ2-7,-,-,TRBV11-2,CASSRQVIGYEQYF,TGTGCCAGCAGCCGGCAGGTTATTGGGTACGAGCAGTACTTC
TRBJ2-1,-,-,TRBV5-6,CASSLAPRSGSYYNEQFF,TGTGCCAGCAGCTTGGCCCCCCGGTCCGGGTCATACTACAATGAGCAGTTCTTC
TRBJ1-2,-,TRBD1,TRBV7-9,CASSSGQGRGYTF,TGTGCCAGCAGCTCGGGACAGGGGCGAGGCTACACCTTC
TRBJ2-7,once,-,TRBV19,CASSPRAGFGNYEQYF,TGTGCCAGTAGTCCAAGGGCGGGGTTTGGAAACTACGAGCAGTACTTC
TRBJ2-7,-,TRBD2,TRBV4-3,CASSQDWGGEQYF,TGCGCCAGCAGCCAAGATTGGGGGGGAGAGCAGTACTTC
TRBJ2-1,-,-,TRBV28,CASSLISGGNYNEQFF,TGTGCCAGCAGTTTAATTTCCGGCGGAAACTACAATGAGCAGTTCTTC
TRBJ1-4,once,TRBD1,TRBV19,CASSPPGTGSFGEKLFF,TGTGCCAGTAGTCCCCCCGGGACAGGGAGTTTCGGTGAAAAACTGTTTTTT
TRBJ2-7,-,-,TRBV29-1,CSVGQGQGDHEQYF,TGCAGCGTTGGGCAGGGGCAGGGTGACCACGAGCAGTACTTC
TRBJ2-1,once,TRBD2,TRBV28,CASSGSVLAGGYNEQFF,TGTGCCAGCAGCGGTTCCGTCCTAGCGGGAGGGTACAATGAGCAGTTCTTC
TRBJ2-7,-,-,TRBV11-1,CASSLEPLQGYEQYF,TGTGCCAGCAGCTTAGAGCCCCTACAGGGTTACGAGCAGTACTTC
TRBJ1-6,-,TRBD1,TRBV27,CASRGGQNNSPLHF,TGTGCCAGCAGAGGGGGACAGAATAATTCACCCCTCCACTTT
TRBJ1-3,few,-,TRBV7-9,CASSLGASGNTIYF,TGTGCCAGCAGTTTAGGGGCCTCTGGAAACACCATATATTTT
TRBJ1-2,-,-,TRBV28,CASEGQFYGYTF,TGTGCCAGCGAAGGACAGTTCTATGGCTACACCTTC
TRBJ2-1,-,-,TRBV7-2,CASGGGNEQFF,TGTGCCAGCGGGGGCGGCAATGAGCAGTTCTTC
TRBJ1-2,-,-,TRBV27,CASSIGRNYGYTF,TGTGCCAGCAGTATTGGTCGGAACTATGGCTACACCTTC
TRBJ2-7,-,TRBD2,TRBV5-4,CASSPPGTSGNDEQYF,TGTGCCAGCAGCCCGCCGGGGACTAGCGGGAACGACGAGCAGTACTTC
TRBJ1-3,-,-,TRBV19,CASRSYREEGGNTIYF,TGTGCCAGTAGATCGTACAGGGAAGAAGGTGGAAACACCATATATTTT
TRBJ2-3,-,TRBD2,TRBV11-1,CASSFGTMATDTQYF,TGTGCCAGCAGCTTTGGGACTATGGCCACAGATACGCAGTATTTT
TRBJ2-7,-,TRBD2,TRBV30,CAWSVLQREAGEQYF,TGTGCCTGGAGTGTACTGCAGCGGGAGGCGGGGGAGCAGTACTTC
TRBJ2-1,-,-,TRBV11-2,CASSPPGLLAHPNEQFF,TGTGCCAGCAGCCCCCCCGGGTTGCTAGCGCATCCCAATGAGCAGTTCTTC
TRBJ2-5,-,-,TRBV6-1,CASRGGTTGKETQYF,TGTGCCAGCAGAGGGGGGACTACAGGGAAAGAGACCCAGTACTTC
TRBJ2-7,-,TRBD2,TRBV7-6,CASSLTSGTYEQYF,TGTGCCAGCAGCTTAACTAGCGGGACCTACGAGCAGTACTTC
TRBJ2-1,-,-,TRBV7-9,CSQGGGNEQFF,TGTTCCCAAGGGGGGGGCAATGAGCAGTTCTTC
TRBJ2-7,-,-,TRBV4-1,CASSQNAGPDYEQYF,TGCGCCAGCAGCCAAAACGCAGGGCCGGACTACGAGCAGTACTTC
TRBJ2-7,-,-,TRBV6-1,CASSETAFRGEQYF,TGTGCCAGCAGTGAAACTGCCTTCCGGGGGGAGCAGTACTTC
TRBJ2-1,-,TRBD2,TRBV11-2,CASSLVAGDYNEQFF,TGTGCCAGCAGCTTAGTAGCGGGTGACTACAATGAGCAGTTCTTC
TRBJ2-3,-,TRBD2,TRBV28,CASSPVAGGPDTQYF,TGTGCCAGCAGTCCAGTAGCGGGAGGGCCCGATACGCAGTATTTT
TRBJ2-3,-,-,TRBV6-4,CASTCRAYGVTDTQYF,TGTGCCAGCACCTGCCGGGCCTACGGGGTGACAGATACGCAGTATTTT
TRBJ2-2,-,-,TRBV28,CASSPRVVTGELFF,TGTGCCAGCAGCCCCAGGGTTGTCACCGGGGAGCTGTTTTTT
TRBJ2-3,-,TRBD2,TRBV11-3,CASSRLAGAYGDTQYF,TGTGCCAGCAGTAGACTAGCGGGAGCGTACGGAGATACGCAGTATTTT
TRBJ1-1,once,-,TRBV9,CASSVGYNGEAFF,TGTGCCAGCAGCGTCGGGTACAATGGTGAAGCTTTCTTT
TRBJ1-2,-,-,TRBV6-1,CASSEVGRDYGYTF,TGTGCCAGCAGTGAAGTGGGCAGAGACTATGGCTACACCTTC
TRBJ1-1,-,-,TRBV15,CATSRDRTHPQAFF,TGTGCCACCAGCAGAGATCGCACCCACCCACAGGCTTTCTTT
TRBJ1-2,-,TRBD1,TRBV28,CASSSGGGTYGYTF,TGTGCCAGCAGTTCAGGGGGCGGCACCTATGGCTACACCTTC
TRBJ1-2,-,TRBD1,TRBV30,CAWGRDRPYGYTF,TGTGCCTGGGGCCGGGACAGGCCCTATGGCTACACCTTC
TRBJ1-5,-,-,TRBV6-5,CASRKTEIQPQHF,TGTGCCAGCAGAAAAACGGAGATCCAGCCCCAGCATTTT
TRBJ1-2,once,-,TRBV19,CASSLGTPLNYGYTF,TGTGCCAGTAGTCTCGGGACACCTCTTAACTATGGCTACACCTTC
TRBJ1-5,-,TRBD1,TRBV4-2,CASSHRGQGHQPQHF,TGTGCCAGCAGCCATAGGGGGCAGGGGCATCAGCCCCAGCATTTT
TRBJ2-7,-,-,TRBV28,CASSAESWASRIHEQYF,TGTGCCAGCAGTGCTGAAAGTTGGGCTAGCAGGATCCACGAGCAGTACTTC
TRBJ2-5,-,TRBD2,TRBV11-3,CASSLGLAGAQETQYF,TGTGCCAGCAGCTTAGGACTAGCGGGAGCCCAAGAGACCCAGTACTTC
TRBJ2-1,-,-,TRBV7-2,CASSSYSLSLYNEQFF,TGTGCCAGCAGCTCATATTCCTTAAGCCTCTACAATGAGCAGTTCTTC
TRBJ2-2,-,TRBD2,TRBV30,CAWGAGGPRELFF,TGTGCCTGGGGAGCGGGAGGGCCCCGGGAGCTGTTTTTT
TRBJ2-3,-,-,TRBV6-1,CASKTTESTDTQYF,TGTGCCAGCAAAACGACGGAGAGCACAGATACGCAGTATTTT
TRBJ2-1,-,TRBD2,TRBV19,CASSNGLAYNEQFF,TGTGCCAGTAGTAACGGACTAGCCTACAATGAGCAGTTCTTC
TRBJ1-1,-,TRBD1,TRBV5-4,CASSLSGTAVTEAFF,TGTGCCAGCAGCTTATCCGGGACAGCCGTCACTGAAGCTTTCTTT
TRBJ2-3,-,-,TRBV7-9,CASSSEGGRGDTQYF,TGTGCCAGCAGCTCCGAGGGAGGAAGAGGAGATACGCAGTATTTT
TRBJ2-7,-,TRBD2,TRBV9,CASSVEATSGYEQYF,TGTGCCAGCAGCGTAGAGGCGACTAGCGGTTACGAGCAGTACTTC
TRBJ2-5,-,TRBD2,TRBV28,CASSSTGTRETQYF,TGTGCCAGCAGTTCAACCGGGACTAGGGAGACCCAGTACTTC
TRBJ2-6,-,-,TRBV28,CASTPGDMGSGANVLTF,TGTGCCAGCACCCCGGGAGACATGGGCTCTGGGGCCAACGTCCTGACTTTC
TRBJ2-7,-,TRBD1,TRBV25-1,CASSDPRGQFYEQYF,TGTGCCAGCAGTGACCCTCGGGGACAGTTCTACGAGCAGTACTTC
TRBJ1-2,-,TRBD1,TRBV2,CASRGQNYGYTF,TGTGCCAGCAGGGGACAGAACTATGGCTACACCTTC
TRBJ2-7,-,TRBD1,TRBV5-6,CASSRDSYEQYF,TGTGCCAGCAGCCGGGACAGCTACGAGCAGTACTTC
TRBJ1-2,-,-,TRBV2,CAIYRSRPANYGYTF,TGTGCCATCTATCGGTCGAGGCCAGCTAACTATGGCTACACCTTC